The rows below give T cell receptor beta chains drawn from one sample of a study of cytomegalovirus exposure and HLA in healthy donors. Some clones are missing from TCRdb's copy, which holds only in-frame ones; the method was immunoSEQ multiplex PCR. This repertoire includes roughly 100,000 clones. Sequenced input: PBMCs. The receptors come from a man in his forties or fifties in good health and CMV-seronegative. Each CDR3 is given without its conserved first and last residue.

v_gene	j_gene	CDR3aa
TRBV19	TRBJ1-1	ASTLLGNTEAF
TRBV9	TRBJ2-7	ASSVAGTGVNEQY
TRBV11-2	TRBJ1-3	ASSAWTGGSSGNTIY
TRBV6-5	TRBJ1-1	ASSYRQENTEAF
TRBV7-2	TRBJ2-3	ASSFSGADTQY
TRBV29-1	TRBJ2-7	SVGRGQGYEQY
TRBV9	TRBJ1-4	ASSVKERASNEKLF
TRBV5-1	TRBJ1-2	ASSLDEGGGYT
TRBV19	TRBJ2-2	ASTYRGRVGELF
TRBV30	TRBJ1-1	AWSPGLATEAF